The rows below give T cell receptor beta chains drawn from one sample of a study of blood T cell repertoires in COVID-19. Measured with immunoSEQ multiplex PCR; TCRdb has only the in-frame clones, and not every one. The table lists hundreds of thousands of clones, more than 75% of them singletons, with 2% to 2.5% in the top ten. The source material was PBMCs or T cells enriched from blood (not recorded which). These receptors were taken from a woman in her fifties or sixties who had recovered from COVID-19. The CDR3 runs from the conserved cysteine through the conserved F or W. The D gene is left open where the match is weak. Some rows mark clone size as missing; the rest say once, few, many or name a class of expanded clone.

j_call: TRBJ1-1
d_call: NA
v_call: TRBV7-2
clone_size: NA
cdr3_nt: TGTGCCAGCAGCTTAGTCAGGGGAGTGACTGAAGCTTTCTTT
cdr3_aa: CASSLVRGVTEAFF

j_call: TRBJ2-7
d_call: TRBD1
v_call: TRBV6-5
clone_size: NA
cdr3_nt: TGTGCCAGCTCCTGGGCAGGGGGCGTTCGTTCCGAGCAGTACTTC
cdr3_aa: CASSWAGGVRSEQYF

j_call: TRBJ2-7
d_call: TRBD2
v_call: TRBV6-5
clone_size: NA
cdr3_nt: TGTGCCAGCAGCCGGGGGGGGACTAAGTCCTACGAGCAGTACTTC
cdr3_aa: CASSRGGTKSYEQYF

j_call: TRBJ1-2
d_call: TRBD1
v_call: TRBV6-5
clone_size: few
cdr3_nt: TGTGCCAGCAGTCCCCGCCAGGGGGGCGATGGAGGCTACACCTTC
cdr3_aa: CASSPRQGGDGGYTF

j_call: TRBJ1-1
d_call: NA
v_call: TRBV15
clone_size: NA
cdr3_nt: TGTGCCACCAGCAGAGATCGGGGGGAACCTGAAGCTTTCTTT
cdr3_aa: CATSRDRGEPEAFF

j_call: TRBJ2-4
d_call: TRBD1
v_call: TRBV2
clone_size: NA
cdr3_nt: TGTGCCAGCAGGGGACAGGGGCTAGCCAAAAACATTCAGTACTTC
cdr3_aa: CASRGQGLAKNIQYF

j_call: TRBJ1-1
d_call: NA
v_call: TRBV19
clone_size: few
cdr3_nt: TGTGCCAGTACCATAGGGTGGTCGGACTTTCTAAACCCACTGAACACTGAAGCTTTCTTT
cdr3_aa: CASTIGWSDFLNPLNTEAFF

j_call: TRBJ2-1
d_call: NA
v_call: TRBV4-3
clone_size: NA
cdr3_nt: TGCGCCAGCAGCCATACTAGGACGAAAAGCTCCTACAATGAGCAGTTCTTC
cdr3_aa: CASSHTRTKSSYNEQFF

j_call: TRBJ2-7
d_call: NA
v_call: TRBV7-9
clone_size: NA
cdr3_nt: TGTGCCAGCAGCTTAGATTCGGGAGAGGCCTACGAGCAGTACTTC
cdr3_aa: CASSLDSGEAYEQYF

j_call: TRBJ2-7
d_call: NA
v_call: TRBV30
clone_size: few
cdr3_nt: TGTGCCTGGAGTGTACTCAGGAAAAGCTCCTACGAGCAGTACTTC
cdr3_aa: CAWSVLRKSSYEQYF

j_call: TRBJ1-2
d_call: TRBD1
v_call: TRBV6-4
clone_size: NA
cdr3_nt: TGTGCCAGCAGACAGTCAGGACAGGGGATATATGGCTACACCTTC
cdr3_aa: CASRQSGQGIYGYTF

j_call: TRBJ2-7
d_call: NA
v_call: TRBV2
clone_size: NA
cdr3_nt: TGTGCCAGCAGTGAACGTCTCTACTACGAGCAGTACTTC
cdr3_aa: CASSERLYYEQYF

j_call: TRBJ1-5
d_call: NA
v_call: TRBV7-8
clone_size: once
cdr3_nt: TGTGCCAGCAGCCCAAATGGGGGGAATCAGCCCCAGCATTTT
cdr3_aa: CASSPNGGNQPQHF